This entry lists 4 T cell receptor beta chains sequenced from one sample in a study of identical twins. TCRdb reprocessed the 5' RACE reads via MiXCR and lists one record per CDR3 protein. The table includes hundreds of thousands of distinct CDR3 sequences, about 7.3% detected once. These records were also assigned to another study, of yellow fever vaccine responses in identical twins.

Sequencing was carried out using memory (CD45RO+) T cells sorted from blood. These receptors all stem from a woman younger than 35 in good health.

This clonotype was seen a few times. The junction does not match germline at one end; this may be a read error. The chain employs TRBV5-1 and TRBJ2-7; D may match TRBD1 or TRBD2 (5 bases each). Germline V gene data show CDR1 as SGHRS and CDR2 as YFSETQ. This CDR3 is built from 14 residues. The chain's CDR3 is CASSLGRDQGEQYF. CDR3 in DNA: TGCGCCAGCAGTTTGGGCAGGGACCAGGGCGAGCAGTACTTC.

This clonotype appeared many times. This chain uses TRBV10-3 with TRBJ1-1; D remains ambiguous. The CDR3 contains 14 residues. V lost 4 bases and J lost 2, with 11 bases in between. Germline loops: CDR1 ENHRY, CDR2 SYGVKD. Here the CDR3 reads CAISGQLTNTEAFF. In nucleotides, the CDR3 is TGTGCCATCAGTGGACAACTAACTAACACTGAAGCTTTCTTT.

This clonotype appeared many times. This chain joins TRBV12-3 or TRBV12-4 and TRBJ2-1; tentative D call: TRBD2 (5 bases). The CDR3 sequence is 15 residues long. With 3 bases removed from V and 5 bases from J, the gap between germline ends came to 14 bases. CDR3 sequence (DNA): TGTGCCAGCAGTTTTTCACAGATCGGGAACAATGAGCAGTTCTTC. This encodes CASSFSQIGNNEQFF.

The sample holds many counts of this clonotype. This chain links TRBV9 with TRBJ1-5; D may be TRBD1 (5 bases). CDR1 and CDR2 (germline): SGDLS, YYNGEE. V lost 4 bases and J lost 0, with 20 bases in between. CDR3 length: 18 amino acids. The CDR3 sequence is CASSPSPGGPYSNQPQHF. In DNA, the CDR3 is TGTGCCAGCAGCCCCTCACCCGGGGGACCGTATAGCAATCAGCCCCAGCATTTT. The complete variable domain, with remaining parts taken from reference TRBV9 and TRBJ1-5, reads DSGVTQTPKHLITATGQRVTLRCSPRSGDLSVYWYQQSLDQGLQFLIQYYNGEERAKGNILERFSAQQFPDLHSELNLSSLELGDSALYFCASSPSPGGPYSNQPQHFGDGTRLSIL.